These T cell receptor beta chains were read from a single sample in a study of neoadjuvant anti-PD-1 for oral cavity cancer. Profiling relied on immunoSEQ multiplex PCR, and the TCRdb table lists in-frame clones only, not all of them. The repertoire consists of about 5,700 clones, with roughly three fifths occurring once and the leading ten covering about 8%. Sequenced here: tumor tissue, sampled before nivolumab (anti-PD-1) treatment. Receptors were obtained from a person between 40 and 85 years old with oral cavity squamous cell carcinoma. Both conserved end residues are part of each CDR3. The D gene is left open where the match is weak. The size of a clone is reported for some rows only, either as once, few or many, or as a class for expanded clones.

>TRBJ1-2|few|TRBV7-9|.
TGTGCCAGCAGCTTAGGGGTTTCGGGGTCGTATGGCTACACCTTC
CASSLGVSGSYGYTF
>TRBJ2-7|few|TRBV29-1|.
TGCAGCGTTGAAGAATCGTCCCAGGGGGAGCAGTACTTC
CSVEESSQGEQYF
>TRBJ2-3|few|TRBV7-7|TRBD2
TGTGCTAGCAGCCCCGGGACTAGCGGGGGAGATACGCAGTATTTT
CASSPGTSGGDTQYF
>TRBJ2-1|.|TRBV7-2|TRBD2
TGTGCCAGCAGCCCCGGACTAGCGGGAATCACCGTGTTCTTC
CASSPGLAGITVFF
>TRBJ1-1|once|TRBV19|.
TGTGCCAGTAATGCTCGGGACACCTACACTGAAGCTTTCTTT
CASNARDTYTEAFF
>TRBJ1-1|once|TRBV10-3|.
TGTGCCATCAGAGGGGAGGTGAACACTGAAGCTTTCTTT
CAIRGEVNTEAFF
>TRBJ1-3|.|TRBV2|.
TGTGCCAGTGTCATGGAGTACTCTGGAAACACCATATATTTT
CASVMEYSGNTIYF
>TRBJ2-1|few|TRBV11-1|.
TGTGCCAGCAGAGTCAGGAGAAGCTCCTACAATGAGCAGTTCTTC
CASRVRRSSYNEQFF
>TRBJ2-6|few|TRBV30|TRBD2
TGTGCCTGGAGTCGAAGTAGCGGGAGTGCCGGGGCCAACGTCCTGACTTTC
CAWSRSSGSAGANVLTF
>TRBJ1-2|once|TRBV30|.
TGTGCCTGGAGTGTATTCGAAACGTCGGCTAACTATGGCTACACCTTC
CAWSVFETSANYGYTF
>TRBJ1-1|.|TRBV2|.
TGTGCCAGCTATTGGGGGGACGAAGCTTTCTTT
CASYWGDEAFF
>TRBJ2-1|.|TRBV9|.
TGTGCCAGCAGCGTAGGACTAACCAACTACAATGAGCAGTTCTTC
CASSVGLTNYNEQFF
>TRBJ1-1|.|TRBV19|.
TGTGCCAGTAGCCCCGGGAGTAGGACTGAAGCTTTCTTT
CASSPGSRTEAFF
>TRBJ2-7|few|TRBV7-9|TRBD2
TGTGCCAGCAGCCGTACTAGCGGGATGTACGAGCAGTACTTC
CASSRTSGMYEQYF
>TRBJ1-2|.|TRBV2|.
TGTGCCAGCAGTGGAGATGGGGGTGGCTACACCTTC
CASSGDGGGYTF